The sequence of this TCR beta chain was determined in a study of blood T cells in healthy people across ages. Study-level findings and limits: Strong correlation was found linking TCR beta diversity to naive T cell percentage.

A sample-barcoded 5' primer and a J-beta primer mix were used in a second PCR of about 7 to 12 cycles. From the 5' RACE reads, TCRdb called clonotypes with MiXCR, one entry per CDR3 protein. The sample shows around 1,700,000 distinct CDR3 sequences, roughly 30% of them seen only once. With respect to this clonotype: Its antigen is unidentified.

The sequenced material came from blood. The clonotype comes from a woman aged 25 to 39 in good health.

The CDR3 region is CASSFGDLPPQHF. CDR3 sequence (DNA): TGTGCCAGCAGCTTCGGGGATTTGCCGCCCCAGCATTTT. V usage is TRBV5-5 and J usage is TRBJ1-5; D uncertain. V shed 2 bases and J shed 9 bases, with 12 bases lying between them. The CDR3 loop spans 13 amino acids. Germline V gene lookup returns CDR1 SGHKS and CDR2 YYEKEE (reference sequence).